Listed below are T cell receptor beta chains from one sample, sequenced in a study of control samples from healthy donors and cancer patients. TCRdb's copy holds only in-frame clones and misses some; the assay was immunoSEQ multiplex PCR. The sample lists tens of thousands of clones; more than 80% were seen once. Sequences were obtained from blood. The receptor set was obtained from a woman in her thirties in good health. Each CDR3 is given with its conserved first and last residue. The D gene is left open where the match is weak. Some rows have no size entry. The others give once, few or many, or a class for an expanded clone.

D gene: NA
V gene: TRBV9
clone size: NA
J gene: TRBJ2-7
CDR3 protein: CASSETAAHYEQYF
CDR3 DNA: TGTGCCAGCAGCGAGACGGCGGCCCACTACGAGCAGTACTTC

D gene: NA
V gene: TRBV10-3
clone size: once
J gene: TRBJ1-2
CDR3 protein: CAISGPEGGYGYTF
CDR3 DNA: TGTGCCATCAGTGGTCCGGAAGGAGGCTATGGCTACACCTTC

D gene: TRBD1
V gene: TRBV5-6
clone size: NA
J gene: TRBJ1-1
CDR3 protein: CASSVRGWVNTEAFF
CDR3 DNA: TGTGCCAGCAGCGTCAGGGGGTGGGTGAACACTGAAGCTTTCTTT

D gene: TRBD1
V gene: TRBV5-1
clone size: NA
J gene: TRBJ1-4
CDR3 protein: CASRRTGATNEKLFF
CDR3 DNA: TGCGCCAGCCGTCGGACAGGGGCAACTAATGAAAAACTGTTTTTT

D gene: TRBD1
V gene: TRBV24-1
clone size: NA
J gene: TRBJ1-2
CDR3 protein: CATSGGQGRGYTF
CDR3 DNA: TGTGCCACCAGCGGGGGACAGGGCCGTGGCTACACCTTC

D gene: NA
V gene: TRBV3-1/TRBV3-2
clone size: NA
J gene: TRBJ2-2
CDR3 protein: CASSLGQRNTGELFF
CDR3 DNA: TGTGCCAGCAGCCTGGGACAAAGAAACACCGGGGAGCTGTTTTTT

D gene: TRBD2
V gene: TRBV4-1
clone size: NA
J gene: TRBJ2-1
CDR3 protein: CASSQRPGLAALGSYNEQFF
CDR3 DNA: TGCGCCAGCAGCCAAAGACCGGGACTAGCGGCGTTAGGCTCCTACAATGAGCAGTTCTTC

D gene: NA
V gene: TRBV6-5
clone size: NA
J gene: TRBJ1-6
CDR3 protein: CASSYDHNSPLHF
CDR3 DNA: TGTGCCAGCAGTTACGACCATAATTCACCCCTCCACTTT

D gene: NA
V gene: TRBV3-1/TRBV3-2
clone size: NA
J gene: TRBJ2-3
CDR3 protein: CASSQLRGGATDTQYF
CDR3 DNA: TGTGCCAGCAGCCAATTGAGGGGGGGCGCCACAGATACGCAGTATTTT

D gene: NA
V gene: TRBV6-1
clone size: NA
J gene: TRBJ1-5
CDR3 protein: CASSEGQGGRQPQHF
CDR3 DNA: TGTGCCAGCAGTGAGGGGCAGGGCGGTCGCCAGCCCCAGCATTTT

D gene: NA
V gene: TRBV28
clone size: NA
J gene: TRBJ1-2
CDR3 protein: CASSLTFLLDAYGYTF
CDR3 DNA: TGTGCCAGCAGTTTAACTTTTTTGCTGGACGCCTATGGCTACACCTTC

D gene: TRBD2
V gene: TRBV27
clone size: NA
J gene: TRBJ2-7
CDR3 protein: CASSLSSGGGYEQYF
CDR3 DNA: TGTGCCAGCAGTTTGTCTAGCGGGGGGGGATACGAGCAGTACTTC

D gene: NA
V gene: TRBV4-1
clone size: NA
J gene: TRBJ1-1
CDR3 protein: CASSPRENTEAFF
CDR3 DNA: TGCGCCAGCAGCCCCCGGGAAAACACTGAAGCTTTCTTT

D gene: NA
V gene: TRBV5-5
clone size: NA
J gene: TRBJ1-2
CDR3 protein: CASMGDLGGYGYTF
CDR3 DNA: TGTGCCAGCATGGGGGACCTTGGAGGTTATGGCTACACCTTC

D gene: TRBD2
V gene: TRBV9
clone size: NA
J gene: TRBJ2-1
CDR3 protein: CASSVRPSGGSSNQYFYNEQFF
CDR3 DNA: TGTGCCAGCAGCGTACGGCCTAGCGGGGGGTCCTCAAACCAATACTTCTACAATGAGCAGTTCTTC

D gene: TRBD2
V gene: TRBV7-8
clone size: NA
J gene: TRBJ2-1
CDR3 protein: CASSLLPGLAVGNEQFF
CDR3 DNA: TGTGCCAGCAGCTTACTCCCGGGACTAGCGGTGGGGAATGAGCAGTTCTTC

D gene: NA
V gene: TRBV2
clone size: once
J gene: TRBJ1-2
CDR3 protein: CASSERTLGEGYGYTF
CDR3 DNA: TGTGCCAGCAGTGAAAGGACATTGGGGGAAGGCTATGGCTACACCTTC

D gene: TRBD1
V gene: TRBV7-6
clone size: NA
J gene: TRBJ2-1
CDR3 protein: CASSIYRGRSAGEQFF
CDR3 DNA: TGTGCCAGCAGCATATACAGGGGGCGCAGTGCGGGAGAGCAGTTCTTC

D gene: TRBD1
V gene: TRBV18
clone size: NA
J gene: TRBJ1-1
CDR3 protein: CASSPTGTGRDTEAFF
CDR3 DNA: TGTGCCAGCTCACCAACTGGGACAGGGAGGGACACTGAAGCTTTCTTT

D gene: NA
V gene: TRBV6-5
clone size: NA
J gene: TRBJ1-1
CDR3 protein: CASSYSRGGNTEAFF
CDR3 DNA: TGTGCCAGCAGTTACTCGCGGGGTGGGAACACTGAAGCTTTCTTT

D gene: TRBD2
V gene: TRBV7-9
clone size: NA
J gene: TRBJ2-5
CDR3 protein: CASTEGGPETQYF
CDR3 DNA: TGTGCCAGCACGGAGGGAGGGCCGGAGACCCAGTACTTC

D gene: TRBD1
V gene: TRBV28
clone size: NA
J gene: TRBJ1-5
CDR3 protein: CASRTTGGSQPQHF
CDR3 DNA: TGTGCCAGCAGAACCACAGGGGGTAGCCAGCCCCAGCATTTT

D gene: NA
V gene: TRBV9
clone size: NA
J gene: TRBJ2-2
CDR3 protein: CASSVVGGTGELFF
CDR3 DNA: TGTGCCAGCAGCGTAGTCGGGGGCACCGGGGAGCTGTTTTTT

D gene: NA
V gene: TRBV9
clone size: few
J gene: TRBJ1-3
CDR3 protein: CASSGFSGNTIYF
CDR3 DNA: TGTGCCAGCTCCGGATTCTCTGGAAACACCATATATTTT

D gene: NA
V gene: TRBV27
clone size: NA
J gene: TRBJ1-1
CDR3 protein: CASRNNAWAEAFF
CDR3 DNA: TGTGCCAGCAGAAATAACGCTTGGGCTGAAGCTTTCTTT

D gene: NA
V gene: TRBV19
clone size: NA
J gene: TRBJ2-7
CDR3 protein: CASSQQGTEQYF
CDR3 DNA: TGTGCCAGTAGCCAACAGGGAACCGAGCAGTACTTC

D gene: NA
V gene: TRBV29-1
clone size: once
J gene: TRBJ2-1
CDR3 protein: CSVEHPGRSSYNEQFF
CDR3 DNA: TGCAGCGTTGAACATCCGGGGCGATCCTCCTACAATGAGCAGTTCTTC

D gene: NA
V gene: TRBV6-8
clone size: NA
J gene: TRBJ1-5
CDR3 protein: CARYHRDTNQPQHF
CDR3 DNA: TGTGCCCGATATCATCGGGACACAAATCAGCCCCAGCATTTT

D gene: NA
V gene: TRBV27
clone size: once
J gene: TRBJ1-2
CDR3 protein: CASSLRGNYGYTF
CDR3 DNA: TGTGCCAGCAGTTTACGGGGCAACTATGGCTACACCTTC

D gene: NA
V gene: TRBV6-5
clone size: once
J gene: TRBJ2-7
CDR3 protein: CATRDSTSVEQYF
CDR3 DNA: TGTGCCACCCGGGACTCCACCTCTGTTGAGCAGTACTTC

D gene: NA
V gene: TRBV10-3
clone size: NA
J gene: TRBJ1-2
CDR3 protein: CAISELILFPRSTYSYYGYTF
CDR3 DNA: TGTGCCATCAGTGAGCTGATCCTTTTTCCTCGATCGACATATAGTTACTATGGCTACACCTTC

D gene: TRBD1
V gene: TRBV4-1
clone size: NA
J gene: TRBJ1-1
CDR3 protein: CASSPNPGQGVNTEAFF
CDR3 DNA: TGCGCCAGCAGCCCCAACCCGGGACAGGGGGTGAACACTGAAGCTTTCTTT

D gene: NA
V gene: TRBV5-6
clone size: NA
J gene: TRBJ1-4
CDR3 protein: CASSLGYSVEKLFF
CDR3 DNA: TGTGCCAGCAGCTTGGGGTACAGCGTTGAAAAACTGTTTTTT

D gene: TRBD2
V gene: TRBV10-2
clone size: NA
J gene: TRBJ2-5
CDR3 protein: CASSESLAGGRETQYF
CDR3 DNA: TGCGCCAGCAGTGAGTCTCTAGCGGGGGGCCGGGAGACCCAGTACTTC

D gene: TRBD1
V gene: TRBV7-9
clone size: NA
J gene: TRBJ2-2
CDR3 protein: CASSNTGGASGELFF
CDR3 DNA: TGTGCCAGCAGCAACACAGGGGGCGCATCCGGGGAGCTGTTTTTT

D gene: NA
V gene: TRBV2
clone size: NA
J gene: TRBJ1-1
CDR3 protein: CASLPGTMNTEAFF
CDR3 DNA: TGTGCCAGCCTCCCCGGGACAATGAACACTGAAGCTTTCTTT

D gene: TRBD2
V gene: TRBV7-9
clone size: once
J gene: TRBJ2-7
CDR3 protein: CASLSSGTTGSSYEQYF
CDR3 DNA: TGTGCCAGCTTATCGTCCGGGACTACCGGAAGCTCCTACGAGCAGTACTTC

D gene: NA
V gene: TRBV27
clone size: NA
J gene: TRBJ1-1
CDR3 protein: CASIAGREAFF
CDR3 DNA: TGTGCCAGCATCGCTGGCCGTGAAGCTTTCTTT

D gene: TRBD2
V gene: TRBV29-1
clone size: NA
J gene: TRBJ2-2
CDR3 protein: CSVSGGRNTGELFF
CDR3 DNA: TGCAGCGTTAGCGGGGGGCGAAACACCGGGGAGCTGTTTTTT

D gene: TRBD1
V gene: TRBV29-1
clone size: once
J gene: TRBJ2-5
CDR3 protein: CSVQDRGLETQYF
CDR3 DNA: TGCAGCGTTCAGGACAGGGGGCTAGAGACCCAGTACTTC

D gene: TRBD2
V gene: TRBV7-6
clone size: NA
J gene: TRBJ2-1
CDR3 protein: CASSEKSGGSYNEQFF
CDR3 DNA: TGTGCCAGCAGCGAAAAGAGCGGGGGTTCCTACAATGAGCAGTTCTTC

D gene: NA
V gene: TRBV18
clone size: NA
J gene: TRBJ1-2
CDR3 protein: CASSPPSRGVMDGYTF
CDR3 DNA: TGTGCCAGCTCACCACCGAGTAGGGGGGTTATGGATGGCTACACCTTC

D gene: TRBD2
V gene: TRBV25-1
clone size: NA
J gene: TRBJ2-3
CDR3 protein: CASSESGLAGVKDTQYF
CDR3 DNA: TGTGCCAGCAGTGAATCTGGACTAGCGGGAGTCAAGGATACGCAGTATTTT

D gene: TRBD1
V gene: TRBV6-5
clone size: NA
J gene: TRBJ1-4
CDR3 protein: CASNGQGGEKLFF
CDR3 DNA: TGTGCCAGCAACGGACAGGGTGGGGAAAAACTGTTTTTT

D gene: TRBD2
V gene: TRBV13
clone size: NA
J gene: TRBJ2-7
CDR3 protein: CASSLTSGVYEQYF
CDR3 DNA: TGTGCCAGCAGCTTGACTAGCGGGGTGTACGAGCAGTACTTC

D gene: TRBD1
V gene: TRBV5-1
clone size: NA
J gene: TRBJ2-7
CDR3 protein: CASSPGQGAYEQYF
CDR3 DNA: TGCGCCAGCAGCCCTGGACAGGGGGCCTACGAGCAGTACTTC

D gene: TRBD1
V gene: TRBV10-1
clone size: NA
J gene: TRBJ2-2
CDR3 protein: CASRDRAGELFF
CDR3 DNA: TGCGCCAGCAGGGACAGGGCCGGGGAGCTGTTTTTT

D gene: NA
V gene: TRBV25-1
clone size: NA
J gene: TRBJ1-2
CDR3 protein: CASSEFEGRAANYGYTF
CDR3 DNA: TGTGCCAGCAGTGAATTTGAGGGCAGGGCCGCTAACTATGGCTACACCTTC